The clone carrying this TCR beta chain was seen only once. V lost 4 bases, J lost 5 bases, and 9 bases lay in between. The CDR3 covers 12 residues. Per the germline V gene, CDR1 is LNHDA and CDR2 is SQIVND (reference sequence). This sample is drawn from a study of CD8 T cells in Susac syndrome. Random-hexamer reverse transcription was applied to about 0.5 to 1 ug RNA. Across 54 Vbeta and 13 Jbeta, TCR beta CDR3 was amplified with immunoSEQ multiplex PCR. TCRdb called the immunoSEQ multiplex PCR reads again in MiXCR, with one record for every CDR3 protein. The sample holds about 150,000 distinct CDR3 sequences; roughly 95% are singletons and the top ten take approximately 0.08%. Sequencing of TCR beta was performed on blood CD8+ and CD4+ T cells. The controls, all healthy donors, were matched for age and sex. TEMRA cells were enriched by FACS, and CD4+ and CD8+ T cells were negatively isolated.

This clonotype was obtained from a human donor in good health. J is TRBJ2-7 and V is TRBV19; possible D gene TRBD1, 5 bases. Sequenced: CD4+ T cells from PBMCs. The CDR3 region is CASSKGLDEQYF. Here the CDR3 DNA reads TGTGCCAGTAGTAAGGGGTTGGACGAGCAGTACTTC.